This TCR beta chain stems from a study of OX40 agonist ivuxolimab in advanced cancers. The protocol was immunoSEQ multiplex PCR, while the TCRdb copy is restricted to in-frame clones and leaves out a portion. The sample carries about 35,000 clones, 84% recorded once. This TCR was sampled from an adult with an advanced solid tumor such as melanoma, head and neck, liver or kidney cancer. The sample here was CD4+ or CD8+ T cells sorted from blood, taken in a trial of the OX40 agonist ivuxolimab.

CDR3 residues: CASSLAVQGRRYGYTF. The CDR3 nucleotides are TGTGCCAGCAGTTTAGCCGTCCAGGGGAGGCGGTATGGCTACACCTTC. The chain uses TRBV28 and TRBJ1-2; maybe TRBD1 (6 bases). The germline gives CDR1 MDHEN, CDR2 SYDVKM. The CDR3 has 16 amino acids. V was pared by 2 bases and J by 5 bases, with 18 bases between.